This entry lists 13 T cell receptor beta chains sequenced from one sample in a study of esophageal squamous cell carcinoma under preoperative chemotherapy. The time point here: after preoperative PTX-NDP chemotherapy. MiXCR, applied by TCRdb to the PCR reads, yields one record per CDR3 protein. The sample holds around 34,000 distinct CDR3 sequences, 40% to 60% seen once. Sample collection was performed from a patient given preoperative chemotherapy. Receptors were obtained from a human donor with esophageal squamous cell carcinoma. The donor label of this sample is uncertain.

Comment on this clonotype: Compared with germline, one end of the junction differs, possibly owing to a read error. This chain joins TRBV7-6 and TRBJ2-3, with 8 bases aligning to TRBD2. Germline V gene sequence: CDR1 SGHVS, CDR2 FNYEAQ. This CDR3 contains 14 residues. The CDR3 reads CGGTGGGATNTQYF. Written as DNA, the CDR3 is TGTGGCGGCACGGGGGGGGGGGCCACAAACACGCAGTACTTT.

This clonotype has more than one count but fewer than ten. The rearrangement joins TRBV7-8 to TRBJ2-3, with TRBD2 matching 12 bases. This CDR3 has 18 amino acids. Germline CDR1 and CDR2: SGHVS and FQNEAQ. Trimming removed 1 base from V and 1 base from J; junction bases left unmatched: 6. CDR3 coding DNA: TGTGCCAGCAGCTTAGGGAAGACTAGCGGGAGACGCACAGATACGCAGTATTTT. Its translation: CASSLGKTSGRRTDTQYF.

V gene TRBV7-8 combines with J gene TRBJ2-3, with D perhaps TRBD2 (7 bases). The better agreement between TRBJ2-2 and the DNA end casts doubt on the J call. Germline assignment: CDR1 SGHVS and CDR2 FQNEAQ. The CDR3 runs to 16 residues. CDR3 region: CASSRLRGASTEKLFF. CDR3 bases: TGTGCCAGCAGCCGCCTACGGGGGGCAAGCACAGAGAAGCTGTTTTTT.

Worth noting for this clonotype: At one end the junction does not follow the germline gene, possibly because of a read error. This chain uses TRBV7-6 with TRBJ2-3, with 9 bases that match TRBD2. Germline loops: CDR1 SGHVS, CDR2 FNYEAQ. The CDR3 totals 14 residues. The CDR3 DNA sequence: TGTGCCAGCAGCGCGGGGGGGGACACAGATACCCAGTATTTC. This encodes CASSAGGDTDTQYF.

As concerns this clonotype: One end of the junction is discordant with germline, which a read error may explain. The chain uses TRBV7-6 and TRBJ2-3; D might be TRBD1 (6 bases). Germline-derived CDR1 and CDR2 are SGHVS and FNYEAQ. There are 14 residues in the CDR3. CDR3 protein: CAGSWGRYTDTQYF. As DNA, the CDR3 is TGTGCGGGCAGCTGGGGGCGGTACACAGATACCCAGTATTTC.

Note on this clonotype: An end of the junction differs from the germline gene, which may be a read error. V is TRBV7-2 and J is TRBJ2-5, with D possibly called TRBD1 or TRBD2 (7 bases each). This CDR3 region has 14 residues. CDR1 is SGHTA, CDR2 FQGNSA, per germline. The chain's CDR3 is CASSGTEAQETQYF. The CDR3 nucleotides read TGTGCGAGCAGCGGGACAGAAGCCCAAGAGACCCAGTATTTC.

This clonotype appeared many times. The CDR3 is CASSLDGTGGPYEQYF. The CDR3 nucleotides read TGTGCCAGCAGCTTAGATGGGACAGGGGGCCCCTACGAGCAGTACTTC. The gene calls are TRBV11-2 and TRBJ2-7, with 12 bases identical to TRBD1. V lost 0 bases, J lost 2 bases, and 2 bases stayed unmatched. Germline V gene sequence: CDR1 SGHAT, CDR2 FQNNGV. The CDR3 is 16 residues long.

V gene TRBV7-6 combines with J gene TRBJ2-3; 10 bases agree with TRBD2. With the DNA end fitting TRBJ2-7 better, the J assignment may be wrong. Germline assignment: CDR1 SGHVS and CDR2 FNYEAQ. The CDR3 runs to 18 residues. The CDR3 region is CASSLGRAGGPGKNTQYF. CDR3 coding DNA: TGTGCCAGCAGCTTAGGTCGAGCGGGGGGGCCAGGCAAAAACACGCAGTACTTC.

V usage is TRBV7-2 and J usage is TRBJ2-3, with D tentatively TRBD1 (6 bases). Trimming shortened V by 3 bases and J by 9 bases, and 25 bases separated the two germline ends. The CDR3 spans 17 residues. The germline CDR1 and CDR2 sequences are SGHTA and FQGNSA. DNA for the CDR3: TGTGCCAGCAGCTTGGGGGCCGGGGCCCTAAACTCCGGGACGCAGTATTTT. This sequence encodes CASSLGAGALNSGTQYF.

This clonotype was recorded at least ten times. The V and J genes are TRBV7-2 and TRBJ2-5, with a tentative D call TRBD2 (7 bases). The J call may be wrong; the DNA end is better matched by TRBJ2-1. The length of the CDR3 is 11 residues. The germline V gene has CDR1 SGHTA and CDR2 FQGNSA. The DNA of the CDR3 is TGTGCCAGCAGCGGGGGGGCTGGGCAGTTCTTC. Translation gives CASSGGAGQFF.

This rearrangement joins TRBV7-3 to TRBJ2-3; the D call may be TRBD1 or TRBD2 (5 bases each). With the DNA end fitting TRBJ2-4 better, the J assignment may be wrong. The CDR3 contains 16 residues. Per germline, CDR1 SGHTA and CDR2 FQGTGA. DNA for the CDR3: TGTGCCAGCAGCATTCCGGGGCGAACTCACACAGACACTCAGTACTTC. This encodes CASSIPGRTHTDTQYF.

This rearrangement joins TRBV6-8 to TRBJ1-4; D not resolved. Germline V CDR1 and CDR2: MNHGY, SAAAGT. The CDR3 spans 16 residues. Trimming pared 0 bases from V and 0 bases from J, leaving 8 bases between. CDR3 DNA sequence: TGTGCCAGCAGTTACTCGATATGTGCAACTAATGAAAAACTGTTTTTT. The encoded protein is CASSYSICATNEKLFF.

Worth noting for this clonotype: The missing conserved phenylalanine or tryptophan at the end of this CDR3 makes a read error likely. The V and J genes are TRBV4-3 and TRBJ2-5; D possibly corresponds to TRBD2 (5 bases). The V and J ends lost 3 bases and 5 bases respectively, with 10 bases between them. The CDR3 is 13 residues long. Germline CDR1 and CDR2: LGHNA and YSLEER. The CDR3 DNA follows: TGCGCCAGCAGCCAGGACCCGGGGGAGACCCAGTACTCG. It translates to CASSQDPGETQYS.